A single sample is the source of the 31 T cell receptor beta chains below, sequenced in a study of PD-1 blockade in mismatch repair-deficient tumors. Clones were sequenced by immunoSEQ multiplex PCR, and TCRdb holds only the in-frame ones, with some missing. Of under 150,000 clones in the sample, about nine tenths were seen once. This sample comprised peripheral blood, obtained approximately 70 weeks after starting pembrolizumab. These TCRs come from an adult with mismatch repair-deficient cancer.

This clone was recorded once. The V and J genes are TRBV5-1 and TRBJ2-3; 9 bases agree with TRBD2. Germline CDR1 and CDR2: SGHRS and YFSETQ. Losses at the gene ends were 5 bases for V and 4 bases for J; bases not matched to a gene: 8. The CDR3 consists of 15 residues. The DNA of the CDR3 is TGCGCCAGCAGACGTAGCGGGAGTGAGGCAGATACGCAGTATTTT. Its translation: CASRRSGSEADTQYF.

The rearrangement uses TRBV4-3 and TRBJ2-5, with D maybe TRBD1 (6 bases). V was shortened by 3 bases and J by 4 bases, with 15 bases between the two germline ends. Germline-derived CDR1 and CDR2 are LGHNA and YSLEER. CDR3 length: 15 amino acids. CDR3 protein: CASSHYPTGLETQYF. The CDR3 DNA follows: TGCGCCAGCAGCCACTACCCGACAGGCTTAGAGACCCAGTACTTC.

J is TRBJ2-1 and V is TRBV19; D unclear. CDR3 length equals 13 residues. Trimming took off 5 bases at V and 6 bases at J, with 11 bases between the two ends. The germline CDR1 and CDR2 sequences are LNHDA and SQIVND (reference sequence). The CDR3 nucleotides read TGTGCCAGTAGTCCCGGACGGCTCAATGAGCAGTTCTTC. It codes for CASSPGRLNEQFF.

J is TRBJ2-7 and V is TRBV27; 8 bases line up with TRBD2. This CDR3 contains 13 residues. Germline assignment: CDR1 MNHEY and CDR2 SMNVEV (reference sequence). V gave up 0 bases and J gave up 12 bases; unmatched junction bases: 7. The CDR3, as DNA: TGTGCCAGCAGTTTATCGATCGGGGGGGGCCGGTACTTC. Amino acid sequence: CASSLSIGGGRYF.

This chain joins TRBV27 and TRBJ2-3, with 8 positions matching TRBD2. The trim removed 7 bases at V and 2 bases at J, leaving 5 bases unmatched. Germline V gene sequence: CDR1 MNHEY, CDR2 SMNVEV (reference sequence). The CDR3 length is 14 residues. The chain's CDR3 is CASKIAGFTDTQYF. The CDR3 nucleotides are TGTGCCAGCAAGATAGCGGGATTCACAGATACGCAGTATTTT.

The chain is built from TRBV5-6 and TRBJ1-2; D call uncertain. Germline CDR1 SGHDT, CDR2 YYEEEE. The CDR3 covers 13 residues. V lost 1 base to trimming and J lost 2 bases, with 6 bases between them. The CDR3 loop reads CASSLTVNYGYTF. Here the CDR3 DNA reads TGTGCCAGCAGCTTGACCGTAAACTATGGCTACACCTTC.

This chain uses TRBV15 with TRBJ2-5; D gene ambiguous. The DNA end favors TRBJ2-7, so the J call may be wrong. This CDR3 contains 17 residues. Germline V gene sequence: CDR1 LNHNV, CDR2 YYDKDF (reference sequence). The CDR3 nucleotides are TGTGCCACCAGCAGACCATTGGGCGTCCGGTCGTACTACGAGCAGTACTTC. Encoded protein: CATSRPLGVRSYYEQYF.

The chain is built from TRBV11-3 and TRBJ2-1; TRBD2 matches at 7 bases. V was clipped by 5 bases and J by 8 bases; unmatched bases: 9. This CDR3 is 14 amino acids long. Germline CDR1 is SGHNT and CDR2 is YENEEA. CDR3 in DNA: TGTGCCAGCAGCCCGAGCGGGGTTTTCGATGAGCAGTTCTTC. This translates into CASSPSGVFDEQFF.

This chain joins TRBV5-4 and TRBJ2-3; possible D gene TRBD1, 6 bases. The CDR3 is 14 residues long. CDR1 is SGHNT, CDR2 YYREEE, per germline (reference sequence). V was trimmed by 2 bases and J by 3 bases, leaving 10 bases between them. In nucleotides, the CDR3 is TGTGCCAGCAGCTTACAGGGCAGGACAGATACGCAGTATTTT. It encodes CASSLQGRTDTQYF.

V usage is TRBV6-4 and J usage is TRBJ2-3; weak D call: TRBD1 (7 bases). The V end lost 8 bases, the J end lost 4 bases, and 16 bases lay between the germline ends. There are 14 residues in the CDR3. The V gene's germline CDR1 is MRHNA and CDR2 SNTAGT. Here the CDR3 reads CASQVTGEADTQYF. The CDR3 DNA reads TGTGCCAGCCAAGTAACAGGGGAGGCAGATACGCAGTATTTT.

This clone was observed a single time. The J gene is TRBJ1-2, the V gene TRBV19, with 8 positions matching TRBD1. CDR1 is LNHDA, CDR2 SQIVND, per germline (reference sequence). The CDR3 has 15 residues. Germline trimming cut 5 bases from V and 4 bases from J; bases unmatched to any gene: 9. CDR3 bases: TGTGCCAGTAGTGGGCAGGGGGCCCCGGCCTATGGCTACACCTTC. Translated: CASSGQGAPAYGYTF.

The chain combines TRBV7-3 with TRBJ2-5; D ambiguous. Trimming stripped 5 bases from V and 0 bases from J, with 7 bases between. The CDR3 runs 13 residues. The V gene's germline CDR1 is SGHTA and CDR2 FQGTGA. DNA for the CDR3: TGTGCCAGCAGCGAAAGTTACCAAGAGACCCAGTACTTC. Protein product: CASSESYQETQYF.

The chain joins TRBV4-3 to TRBJ1-5; D call uncertain. The CDR3 spans 15 residues. V was trimmed by 0 bases and J by 6 bases, leaving 12 bases between them. Germline V gene sequence: CDR1 LGHNA, CDR2 YSLEER. CDR3 amino acids: CASSQDFRGSQPQHF. The CDR3, as DNA: TGCGCCAGCAGCCAAGATTTCCGGGGTAGTCAGCCCCAGCATTTT.

J is TRBJ2-7 and V is TRBV27; possible D gene TRBD1, 6 bases. The length of the CDR3 is 17 residues. The V end was cut by 3 bases, the J end by 0 bases, with 18 bases between. CDR1 and CDR2 from the germline V gene are MNHEY and SMNVEV (reference sequence). CDR3 protein: CASSLLSDRWPSYEQYF. The CDR3 DNA sequence: TGTGCCAGCAGTTTGCTGTCAGACAGGTGGCCCTCCTACGAGCAGTACTTC.

The chain employs TRBV29-1 and TRBJ2-1; the match to TRBD2 covers 10 bases. V shed 3 bases and J 2 bases; nucleotides not matched to a gene: 13. The CDR3 sequence is 18 residues long. Germline CDR1 and CDR2: SQVTM and ANQGSEA. The CDR3 loop reads CSVDGGLAGDGAYNEQFF. The CDR3 coding sequence is TGCAGCGTTGATGGGGGTCTAGCGGGAGACGGGGCCTACAATGAGCAGTTCTTC.

The rearrangement uses TRBV6-5 and TRBJ2-5; TRBD1 matches 8 bases. The CDR3 totals 14 residues. CDR1 and CDR2 (germline): MNHEY, SVGAGI. Germline trimming cut 6 bases from V and 2 bases from J; bases unmatched to any gene: 5. The CDR3 region is CASSQDRGQETQYF. As DNA, the CDR3 is TGTGCCAGCAGCCAAGACAGGGGACAAGAGACCCAGTACTTC.

This rearrangement joins TRBV23-1 to TRBJ2-1, with a weak D call TRBD1 (8 bases). TRBV23-1 is reported as an ORF; its role is uncertain. The CDR3 has 17 amino acids. The germline V and J ends were trimmed by 1 base and 4 bases, with 17 bases remaining between them. The CDR3 DNA reads as TGCGCCAGCAGTCAATTCACAGGGGGAGGGAATTACAATGAGCAGTTCTTC. It is translated as CASSQFTGGGNYNEQFF.

This clone was seen just once. The chain couples TRBV27 to TRBJ1-2; D is ambiguous. Germline V lookup: CDR1 MNHEY, CDR2 SMNVEV (reference sequence). This CDR3 spans 14 amino acids. V was shortened by 4 bases and J by 2 bases, with 11 bases between the two germline ends. This chain's CDR3 is CASSSPGPNYGYTF. DNA for the CDR3: TGTGCCAGCAGTTCACCGGGTCCAAACTATGGCTACACCTTC.

The V and J genes are TRBV5-5 and TRBJ2-7; D gene unclear. Trimming stripped 4 bases from V and 0 bases from J, with 5 bases between. Per the germline V gene, CDR1 is SGHKS and CDR2 is YYEKEE (reference sequence). The CDR3 is 12 amino acids. The CDR3 is CASSRTSYEQYF. The CDR3 DNA reads as TGTGCCAGCAGCCGAACCTCCTACGAGCAGTACTTC.

The chain carries TRBV9 and TRBJ1-1, with D tentatively TRBD1 (5 bases). Germline assignment: CDR1 SGDLS and CDR2 YYNGEE. Between the trimmed V and J ends, which lost 4 bases and 0 bases, there was a span of 13 bases. This CDR3 comprises 15 residues. The CDR3 DNA is TGTGCCAGCAGCCCCGGGGGAGGTATGAACACTGAAGCTTTCTTT. It yields the protein CASSPGGGMNTEAFF. The full variable domain, with the rest looked up from reference TRBV9 and TRBJ1-1, is DSGVTQTPKHLITATGQRVTLRCSPRSGDLSVYWYQQSLDQGLQFLIQYYNGEERAKGNILERFSAQQFPDLHSELNLSSLELGDSALYFCASSPGGGMNTEAFFGQGTRLTVV.

The chain uses TRBV11-3 and TRBJ2-1; D possibly corresponds to TRBD1 (5 bases). The V end was cut by 0 bases, the J end by 2 bases, with 11 bases between. CDR1 is SGHNT, CDR2 YENEEA, per germline. The length of the CDR3 is 16 residues. The chain's CDR3 is CASSLDLRGTYNEQFF. CDR3 DNA sequence: TGTGCCAGCAGCTTAGATCTTAGGGGAACCTACAATGAGCAGTTCTTC.

The V call is TRBV21-1, the J call TRBJ2-1. TRBV21-1 is a pseudogene segment. The CDR3 has 16 amino acids. In DNA, the CDR3 is TGTGCCAGCAGCAAACGTGGGGGGAGGGACAGCAATGAGCAGTTCTTC. This translates into CASSKRGGRDSNEQFF.

The V and J genes are TRBV12-5 and TRBJ2-7, with a tentative D call TRBD1 (6 bases). CDR3 length: 14 amino acids. Germline lookup yields CDR1 LGHNT and CDR2 FRNRAP. Trimming took off 5 bases at V and 3 bases at J, with 14 bases between the two ends. CDR3 loop: CASGDRRSNYEQYF. In DNA form, the CDR3 reads TGTGCTAGTGGTGACAGGAGGTCCAACTACGAGCAGTACTTC.

The chain uses TRBV4-2 and TRBJ2-7; 8 nucleotides match TRBD1. CDR1 is LGHNA and CDR2 is YNFKEQ in the germline V gene. The ends lost 1 base at V and 7 bases at J; junction bases unmatched: 6. The CDR3 has 14 residues. This chain's CDR3 is CASSQARGLGEQYF. The CDR3 DNA sequence: TGTGCCAGCAGCCAAGCCAGGGGGCTTGGGGAGCAGTACTTC.

Here the CDR3 DNA reads TGTGCCAGCAGCTTCCAGGAAGACCTCTTGGAGCAGTACTTC. It encodes CASSFQEDLLEQYF. The chain carries TRBV7-8 and TRBJ2-7; D is uncertain. Germline lookup yields CDR1 SGHVS and CDR2 FQNEAQ. CDR3 length: 14 amino acids. V was shortened by 3 bases and J by 7 bases, with 16 bases between the two germline ends.

The chain couples TRBV10-3 to TRBJ2-3; perhaps TRBD2 as D (5 bases). This CDR3 contains 16 residues. The V end was cut by 1 base, the J end by 0 bases, with 11 bases between. The germline CDR1 and CDR2 sequences are ENHRY and SYGVKD. The CDR3 nucleotides are TGTGCCATCAGTGAGTATATGTGGGAGAGCACAGATACGCAGTATTTT. It encodes CAISEYMWESTDTQYF.

This clone has a handful of counts. The genes are TRBV10-1 and TRBJ2-7; weak D call: TRBD2 (6 bases). Trimming pared 3 bases from V and 2 bases from J, leaving 11 bases between. The CDR3 length is 14 residues. From germline, CDR1 is WNHNN and CDR2 SYGVQD (reference sequence). The CDR3 DNA is TGCGCCAGCAGTGATGGAGGGGCAACCTACGAGCAGTACTTC. As protein: CASSDGGATYEQYF.

V and J are TRBV4-2 and TRBJ2-5; TRBD2 might be the D (5 bases). The CDR3 has 16 residues. V gave up 1 base and J gave up 4 bases, with 16 bases separating them. CDR1 and CDR2 (germline): LGHNA, YNFKEQ. This chain's CDR3 is CASSQAFLGGSETQYF. The CDR3 coding sequence is TGTGCCAGCAGCCAAGCCTTCCTCGGAGGTTCAGAGACCCAGTACTTC.

V usage is TRBV6-6 and J usage is TRBJ2-1, with D unclear. V lost 0 bases, J lost 7 bases, and 7 bases lay in between. The germline V gene has CDR1 MNHNY and CDR2 SVGAGI (reference sequence). The CDR3 sequence is 13 residues long. The CDR3 DNA follows: TGTGCCAGCAGTTACTCTTGGGGAAATGAGCAGTTCTTC. The encoded protein is CASSYSWGNEQFF.

The CDR3 bases are TGTGCCAGTAGTCCCTCACTAGGACTCTACGAGCAGTACTTC. Amino acids: CASSPSLGLYEQYF. This rearrangement joins TRBV19 to TRBJ2-7; maybe TRBD2 (5 bases). The V end lost 5 bases, the J end lost 3 bases, and 14 bases lay between the germline ends. This CDR3 is 14 amino acids long. The germline V gene encodes CDR1 LNHDA and CDR2 SQIVND (reference sequence). Complete variable domain (other parts from reference TRBV19 and TRBJ2-7): DGGITQSPKYLFRKEGQNVTLSCEQNLNHDAMYWYRQDPGQGLRLIYYSQIVNDFQKGDIAEGYSVSREKKESFPLTVTSAQKNPTAFYLCASSPSLGLYEQYFGPGTRLTVT.

A single count supports this clone. The chain recombines TRBV20-1 with TRBJ1-3; D unresolved. Trimming pared 3 bases from V and 6 bases from J, leaving 6 bases between. The CDR3 consists of 11 residues. Germline values: CDR1 DFQATT, CDR2 SNEGSKA (reference sequence). This CDR3 is CSARSQNTIYF. Here the CDR3 DNA reads TGCAGTGCTAGGAGCCAAAACACCATATATTTT.